One and the same sample provided the 4 T cell receptor beta chains below, sequenced in a study of blood T cells in healthy people across ages. A second PCR of about 6 to 12 cycles used a sample-barcoded 5' primer and a J-beta primer mix. TCRdb fed the 5' RACE reads into MiXCR, producing one record per CDR3 protein. The table records about 1.8 million distinct CDR3 sequences, less than 50% of them present only once. Sequencing used blood. The receptor source for this set is a woman aged 40 to 55 in good health.

The chain combines TRBV6-5 with TRBJ2-1, with TRBD2 matching 12 bases. TRBJ2-7 matches the DNA end more closely, so the J call is doubtful. There are 15 residues in the CDR3. Germline CDR1 MNHEY, CDR2 SVGAGI. The CDR3 bases are TGTGCCAGCAGCGTGACTAGCGGGGGATACAATGAGCAGTACTTC. Its protein is CASSVTSGGYNEQYF.

This clonotype occurred many times. A much larger clone sits a single nucleotide away, making a read error possible. The chain recombines TRBV29-1 with TRBJ2-5; 14 nucleotides match TRBD2. The CDR3 sequence is 17 residues long. CDR1 and CDR2 (germline): SQVTM, ANQGSEA. V lost 1 base, J lost 11 bases, and 15 bases stayed unmatched. In nucleotides, the CDR3 is TGCAGCGTTGAAGCACCCGGGACTAGCGGGGGAGACAATGAGCAGTACTTC. Protein product: CSVEAPGTSGGDNEQYF.

The chain carries TRBV9 and TRBJ2-1; D may be TRBD1 or TRBD2 (5 bases each). The V end was cut by 3 bases, the J end by 3 bases, with 16 bases between. Germline lookup yields CDR1 SGDLS and CDR2 YYNGEE. The CDR3 contains 16 residues. CDR3 DNA sequence: TGTGCCAGCAGCGCCAGGCTCGGGACGGACTACAATGAGCAGTTCTTC. It translates to CASSARLGTDYNEQFF.

This clonotype came up a few times. The chain links TRBV29-1 to TRBJ2-4, with a tentative D call TRBD2 (6 bases). The closer fit of TRBJ2-7 to the DNA end suggests the J call may be wrong. The CDR3 is 12 amino acids. The germline CDR1 and CDR2 sequences are SQVTM and ANQGSEA. The CDR3 here is CSAGLYGAEQYF. The CDR3 DNA sequence: TGCAGCGCCGGACTATATGGGGCCGAGCAGTACTTC.